This T cell receptor (beta chain) emerged from a study of T cell responses to AZD1222 COVID-19 vaccine. Between the trimmed V and J ends, which lost 1 base and 4 bases, there was a span of 6 bases. CDR1 and CDR2 (germline): SGHKS, YYEKEE (reference sequence). This CDR3 is 12 amino acids long. General study findings and limits: The study found Spike-specific TCR breadth and depth rose after two AZD1222 doses. Donors were mostly white British, more females; clonal diversity possibly underestimated. Without day 14 samples, only post-peak T cell repertoires were studied.

Comment on this clone: Its antigen is still unknown.

Measured with immunoSEQ multiplex PCR; TCRdb has only the in-frame clones, and not every one. In the table there are fewer than 200,000 clones, roughly 94% of which are singletons. The clonotype originates from an adult who received the AZD1222 COVID-19 vaccine. V and J are TRBV5-5 and TRBJ2-7; D remains unclear. The sequencing used peripheral blood, collected 28 days after the second AZD1222 dose. The CDR3 DNA sequence: TGTGCCAGCAGCTTGCAAGGTTACGAGCAGTACTTC. The encoded protein is CASSLQGYEQYF.